Below are 19 T cell receptor beta chains sequenced from a single sample in a study of blood T cell repertoires in COVID-19. TCRdb's table, derived via immunoSEQ multiplex PCR, lists solely in-frame clones and lacks some. Of 260,000 or so clones in the sample, 84% were seen once. Material: peripheral blood. Receptors were obtained from a human donor in a cohort sampled during active COVID-19.

CDR3 region: CASSAAGTANYGYTF. The CDR3 nucleotides read TGTGCCAGTAGTGCCGCCGGGACAGCTAACTATGGCTACACCTTC. The rearrangement joins TRBV19 to TRBJ1-2; 7 positions match TRBD1. J gave up 0 bases and V 5 bases, and 6 bases lay outside the gene matches. Germline V lookup: CDR1 LNHDA, CDR2 SQIVND (reference sequence). This CDR3 has 15 residues.

V is TRBV5-1 and J is TRBJ1-2; D perhaps matches TRBD1 (6 bases). CDR1 is SGHRS, CDR2 YFSETQ, per germline. This CDR3 has 13 residues. Between the trimmed V and J ends, which lost 7 bases and 2 bases, there was a span of 12 bases. CDR3 sequence reads: CASYTGTNYGYTF. The CDR3 DNA reads TGCGCCAGCTATACAGGGACCAACTATGGCTACACCTTC.

This chain joins TRBV5-1 and TRBJ1-5; unclear D gene. Germline V lookup: CDR1 SGHRS, CDR2 YFSETQ. V lost 0 bases to trimming and J lost 4 bases, with 8 bases between them. This CDR3 spans 14 amino acids. DNA of the CDR3: TGCGCCAGCAGCTTGGATCCAGGTAATCAGCCCCAGCATTTT. Protein sequence: CASSLDPGNQPQHF.

This clone turned up a few times. The chain carries TRBV7-9 and TRBJ2-1, with 7 bases fitting TRBD2. This CDR3 spans 14 amino acids. V trimming: 5 bases; J trimming: 7 bases; junction bases outside the gene matches: 8. Germline V CDR1 and CDR2: SEHNR, FQNEAQ (reference sequence). In DNA, the CDR3 is TGTGCCAGCAGCATCTCGGGGACTACAAATGAGCAGTTCTTC. It yields the protein CASSISGTTNEQFF.

V gene TRBV5-8 combines with J gene TRBJ1-1; D unclear. Germline values: CDR1 SGHTS, CDR2 YDEGEE. The CDR3 has 19 residues. V gave up 7 bases and J gave up 1 base, with 29 bases separating them. The CDR3 here is CASRPVLLWSFLKNTEAFF. In nucleotides, the CDR3 is TGTGCCAGCCGTCCGGTCCTTTTATGGAGTTTCCTAAAGAACACTGAAGCTTTCTTT.

This rearrangement joins TRBV6-5 to TRBJ2-5; D gene ambiguous. Trimming removed 10 bases at V and 4 bases at J, with 16 bases between. CDR1 is MNHEY, CDR2 SVGAGI, per germline. There are 13 residues in the CDR3. The CDR3 DNA reads as TGTGCCAACCCATCTTGTATGCGAGAGACCCAGTACTTC. Amino acids: CANPSCMRETQYF.

This clone was seen a few times. DNA for the CDR3: TGTGCCAGCAGCGGGGGACAGGGCGGCAATCAGCCCCAGCATTTT. Translation gives CASSGGQGGNQPQHF. The chain carries TRBV5-5 and TRBJ1-5, with 9 nucleotides matching TRBD1. V was pared by 4 bases and J by 2 bases, with 4 bases of the junction left unmatched. In germline, CDR1 is SGHKS, CDR2 YYEKEE (reference sequence). There are 15 residues in the CDR3.

The chain carries TRBV25-1 and TRBJ1-5; the match to TRBD1 covers 8 bases. The CDR3 is made up of 14 amino acids. CDR1 is MGHDK and CDR2 is SYGVNS in the germline V gene. V was clipped by 7 bases and J by 7 bases; unmatched bases: 9. CDR3 DNA: TGTGCCAGCATCCCAACAGGGGGATGCCAGCCCCAGCATTTT. Amino acid sequence: CASIPTGGCQPQHF.

This chain joins TRBV6-6 and TRBJ2-3; 12 bases are a match to TRBD2. CDR1 and CDR2 from the germline V gene are MNHNY and SVGAGI (reference sequence). The CDR3 runs to 16 residues. Trimming at V came to 0 bases and at J to 3 bases, leaving 1 base not matched to a gene. CDR3 nucleotides: TGTGCCAGCAGTTACTCGACTAGCGGGAGAACAGATACGCAGTATTTT. This encodes CASSYSTSGRTDTQYF.

This chain joins TRBV19 and TRBJ2-7; 7 nucleotides match TRBD1. The CDR3 covers 16 residues. Germline CDR1 and CDR2: LNHDA and SQIVND (reference sequence). J gave up 3 bases and V 6 bases, and 14 bases lay outside the gene matches. CDR3 amino acids: CASSLRSGTAYYEQYF. In DNA, the CDR3 is TGTGCCAGTAGCCTACGATCGGGGACAGCATACTACGAGCAGTACTTC.

The chain uses TRBV29-1 and TRBJ1-3; 10 bases are shared with TRBD1. V was pared by 6 bases and J by 4 bases, with 3 bases of the junction left unmatched. The CDR3 covers 13 residues. Germline loops: CDR1 SQVTM, CDR2 ANQGSEA. The CDR3 is CSVGDRGGNTIYF. CDR3 DNA sequence: TGCAGCGTGGGGGACAGGGGAGGAAACACCATATATTTT.

The chain joins TRBV6-2 or TRBV6-3 to TRBJ1-2; 8 bases align to TRBD1. The CDR3 has 14 residues. The V segment lost 2 bases and the J segment 2 bases; nucleotides outside the gene matches: 1. Germline CDR1 is MNHEY and CDR2 is SVGEGT. Here the CDR3 reads CASSYRQGNYGYTF. The CDR3 DNA is TGTGCCAGCAGTTACAGACAGGGGAACTATGGCTACACCTTC.

The chain uses TRBV24-1 and TRBJ2-3; 8 positions agree with TRBD2. This CDR3 comprises 17 residues. Germline CDR1 is KGHDR and CDR2 is SFDVKD. The V segment lost 0 bases and the J segment 4 bases; nucleotides outside the gene matches: 8. For the CDR3, the DNA is TGTGCCACCAGTGATTTGGGAGCGGGAGCCCCCTCAGATACGCAGTATTTT. Translation gives CATSDLGAGAPSDTQYF.

The chain is built from TRBV5-6 and TRBJ2-3; 10 nucleotides align to TRBD1. CDR1 and CDR2 from the germline V gene are SGHDT and YYEEEE. V shed 5 bases and J 7 bases; nucleotides not matched to a gene: 10. The CDR3 spans 15 residues. CDR3 in amino acids: CASRPGGTGAYTQYF. For the CDR3, the DNA is TGTGCCAGCAGGCCGGGCGGGACAGGGGCCTATACGCAGTATTTT.

The gene calls are TRBV27 and TRBJ2-3, with TRBD1 identical over 9 bases. V shed 6 bases and J 1 base; nucleotides not matched to a gene: 17. This CDR3 spans 19 amino acids. CDR1 is MNHEY and CDR2 is SMNVEV in the germline V gene (reference sequence). The CDR3 protein is CASRPWSTGTGSGTDTQYF. CDR3 sequence (DNA): TGTGCCAGCAGGCCTTGGTCAACCGGGACAGGGTCAGGCACAGATACGCAGTATTTT.

This clone appeared a few times. The chain links TRBV5-4 to TRBJ2-7; TRBD1 matches at 7 bases. The CDR3 covers 14 residues. Germline lookup yields CDR1 SGHNT and CDR2 YYREEE (reference sequence). Trimming removed 4 bases from V and 2 bases from J; junction bases left unmatched: 6. The DNA of the CDR3 is TGTGCCAGCAGCCAAGGACAGGCAACCTACGAGCAGTACTTC. Protein: CASSQGQATYEQYF.

The V call is TRBV11-2, the J call TRBJ2-3; D unclear. The CDR3 is 14 amino acids. Looked up from germline, CDR1 is SGHAT and CDR2 is FQNNGV. V lost 1 base, J lost 2 bases, and 7 bases lay in between. This CDR3 is CASSLGVLTDTQYF. For the CDR3, the DNA is TGTGCCAGCAGCTTAGGTGTCCTCACAGATACGCAGTATTTT. The entire variable domain, with the rest obtained from reference TRBV11-2 and TRBJ2-3, is as follows: EAGVAQSPRYKIIEKRQSVAFWCNPISGHATLYWYQQILGQGPKLLIQFQNNGVVDDSQLPKDRFSAERLKGVDSTLKIQPAKLEDSAVYLCASSLGVLTDTQYFGPGTRLTVL.

The chain recombines TRBV6-5 with TRBJ2-7; maybe TRBD2 (6 bases). This CDR3 is 16 amino acids long. The V gene lost 3 bases and the J gene lost 4 bases, with 19 bases spanning the gap. Germline V gene lookup returns CDR1 MNHEY and CDR2 SVGAGI. Here the CDR3 reads CASSYRWGEVGYEQYF. CDR3 bases: TGTGCCAGCAGTTATCGTTGGGGGGAGGTCGGGTACGAGCAGTACTTC.

The rearrangement uses TRBV2 and TRBJ1-2; no clear D. Trimming removed 7 bases at V and 2 bases at J, with 11 bases between. The germline gives CDR1 SNHLY, CDR2 FYNNEI. The CDR3 covers 13 residues. CDR3 sequence reads: CASTRTGNYGYTF. The CDR3 region has the DNA TGTGCCAGCACCAGGACTGGAAACTATGGCTACACCTTC.